This record concerns one T cell receptor beta chain sequence. The sample originates from a study of shared clonotypes between healthy human individuals. Adult Caucasians living in Nashville, Tennessee made up all of the donors. This table comes from immunoSEQ multiplex PCR, and its TCRdb copy is limited to in-frame clones, with some not included. The sample contains about 2.4 million clones, 93% of which appear only once. The V gene end was trimmed by 1 base and the J gene end by 2 bases; junction bases not matched to a gene: 7. CDR1 and CDR2 (germline): SGHAT, FQNNGV. The CDR3 sequence is 16 residues long.

The rearrangement links TRBV11-2 to TRBJ2-7, with TRBD2 matching 8 bases. Sequences were obtained from naive CD4+ T cells from PBMCs. Subset reported: CD45RA+ positively selected. The TCR was taken from a man aged 18 to 30 in good health. Some clones in this sample may be carry-over from other donors' samples. The CDR3 protein is CASSLAGGSGTYEQYF. The CDR3 DNA reads as TGTGCCAGCAGCTTAGCCGGGGGTAGCGGGACCTACGAGCAGTACTTC.